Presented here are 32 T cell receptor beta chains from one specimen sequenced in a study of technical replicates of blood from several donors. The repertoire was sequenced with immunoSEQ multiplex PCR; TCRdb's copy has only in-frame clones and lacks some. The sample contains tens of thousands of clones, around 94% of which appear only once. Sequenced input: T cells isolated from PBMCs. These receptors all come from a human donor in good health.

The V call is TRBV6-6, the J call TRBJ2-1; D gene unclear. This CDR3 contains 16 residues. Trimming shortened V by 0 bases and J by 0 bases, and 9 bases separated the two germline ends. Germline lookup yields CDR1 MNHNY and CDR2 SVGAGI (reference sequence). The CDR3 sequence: CASSYSAASSYNEQFF. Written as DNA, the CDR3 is TGTGCCAGCAGTTACTCGGCAGCTAGCTCCTACAATGAGCAGTTCTTC.

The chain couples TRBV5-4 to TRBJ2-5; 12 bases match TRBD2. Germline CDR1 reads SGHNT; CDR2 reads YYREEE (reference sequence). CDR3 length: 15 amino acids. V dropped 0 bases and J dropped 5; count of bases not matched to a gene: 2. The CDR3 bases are TGTGCCAGCAGCTTGGGGACTAGCGGGATTGAGACCCAGTACTTC. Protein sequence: CASSLGTSGIETQYF.

CDR3 residues: CASRGSGKNTGELFF. The CDR3 region has the DNA TGTGCCAGTAGGGGGTCGGGGAAAAACACCGGGGAGCTGTTTTTT. J is TRBJ2-2 and V is TRBV19, with D possibly matching TRBD2 (5 bases). Trimming shortened V by 6 bases and J by 2 bases, and 13 bases separated the two germline ends. CDR3 size: 15 residues. Looked up from germline, CDR1 is LNHDA and CDR2 is SQIVND (reference sequence).

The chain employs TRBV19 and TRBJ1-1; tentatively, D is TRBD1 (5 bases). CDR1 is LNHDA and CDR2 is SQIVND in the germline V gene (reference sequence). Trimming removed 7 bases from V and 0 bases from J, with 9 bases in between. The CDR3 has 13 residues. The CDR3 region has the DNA TGTGCCAGTACTGACAGCCTGAACACTGAAGCTTTCTTT. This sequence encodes CASTDSLNTEAFF.

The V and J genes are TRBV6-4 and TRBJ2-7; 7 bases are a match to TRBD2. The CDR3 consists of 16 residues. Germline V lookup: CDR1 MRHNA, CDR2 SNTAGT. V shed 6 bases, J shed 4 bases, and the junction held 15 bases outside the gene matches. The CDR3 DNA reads TGTGCCAGCAGATTCACTACCGGGACTACGTATTACGAGCAGTACTTC. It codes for CASRFTTGTTYYEQYF.

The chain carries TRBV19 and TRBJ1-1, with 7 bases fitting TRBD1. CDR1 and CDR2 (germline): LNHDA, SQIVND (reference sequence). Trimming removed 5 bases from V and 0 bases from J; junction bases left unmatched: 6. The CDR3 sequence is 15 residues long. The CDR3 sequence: CASSVRQGMNTEAFF. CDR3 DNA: TGTGCCAGTAGTGTTAGACAGGGCATGAACACTGAAGCTTTCTTT.

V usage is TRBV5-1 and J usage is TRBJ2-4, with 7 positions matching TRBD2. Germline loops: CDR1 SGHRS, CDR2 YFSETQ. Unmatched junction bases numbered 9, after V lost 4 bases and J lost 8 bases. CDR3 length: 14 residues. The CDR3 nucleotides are TGCGCCAGCAGCCCTGGACTAGGGGAGGACATTCAGTACTTC. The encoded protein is CASSPGLGEDIQYF.

This CDR3 is CARSEFTGTDYSNQPQHF. CDR3 nucleotide sequence: TGTGCCAGAAGCGAATTCACCGGGACAGATTATAGCAATCAGCCCCAGCATTTT. The chain is built from TRBV5-3 and TRBJ1-5; 7 nucleotides line up with TRBD1. TRBV5-3 is an ORF for which the function is uncertain. J gave up 0 bases and V 4 bases, and 13 bases lay outside the gene matches. The CDR3 covers 18 residues.

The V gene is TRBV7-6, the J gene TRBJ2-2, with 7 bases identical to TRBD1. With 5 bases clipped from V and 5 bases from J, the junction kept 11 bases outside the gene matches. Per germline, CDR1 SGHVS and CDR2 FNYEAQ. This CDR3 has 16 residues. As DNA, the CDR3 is TGTGCCAGCAGCCCACAGGGGACGCACGGGACCGGGGAGCTGTTTTTT. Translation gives CASSPQGTHGTGELFF. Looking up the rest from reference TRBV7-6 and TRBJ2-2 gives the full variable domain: GAGVSQSPRYKVTKRGQDVALRCDPISGHVSLYWYRQALGQGPEFLTYFNYEAQQDKSGLPNDRFSAERPEGSISTLTIQRTEQRDSAMYRCASSPQGTHGTGELFFGEGSRLTVL.

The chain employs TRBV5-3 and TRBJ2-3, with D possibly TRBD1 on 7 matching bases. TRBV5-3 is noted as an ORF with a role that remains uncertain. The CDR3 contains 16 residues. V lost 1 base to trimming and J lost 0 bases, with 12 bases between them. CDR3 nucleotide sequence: TGTGCCAGAAGCTTGTTTGGAGGGGGCAGCACAGATACGCAGTATTTT. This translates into CARSLFGGGSTDTQYF.

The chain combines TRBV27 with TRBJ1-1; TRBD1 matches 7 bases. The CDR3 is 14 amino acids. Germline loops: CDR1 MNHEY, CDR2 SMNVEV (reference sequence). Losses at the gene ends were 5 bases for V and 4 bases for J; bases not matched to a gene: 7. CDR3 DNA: TGTGCCAGCAGTCGAACAGGGGTGATCACTGAAGCTTTCTTT. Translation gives CASSRTGVITEAFF.

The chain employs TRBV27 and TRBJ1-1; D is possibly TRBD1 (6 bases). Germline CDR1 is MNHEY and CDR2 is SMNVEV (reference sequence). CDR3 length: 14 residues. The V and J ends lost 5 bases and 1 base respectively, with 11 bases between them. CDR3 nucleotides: TGTGCCAGCAGTGCGAACAGGGAGAACACTGAAGCTTTCTTT. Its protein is CASSANRENTEAFF.

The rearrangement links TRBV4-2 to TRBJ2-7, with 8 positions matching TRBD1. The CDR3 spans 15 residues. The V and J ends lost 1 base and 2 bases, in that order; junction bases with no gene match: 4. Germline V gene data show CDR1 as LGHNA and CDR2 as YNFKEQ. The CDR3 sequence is CASSQAGTGPYEQYF. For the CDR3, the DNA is TGTGCCAGCAGCCAAGCCGGGACAGGTCCCTACGAGCAGTACTTC.

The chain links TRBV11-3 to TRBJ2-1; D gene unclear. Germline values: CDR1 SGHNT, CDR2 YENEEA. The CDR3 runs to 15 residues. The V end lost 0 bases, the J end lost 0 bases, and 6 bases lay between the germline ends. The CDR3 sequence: CASSLESSSYNEQFF. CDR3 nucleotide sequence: TGTGCCAGCAGCTTAGAAAGTAGCTCCTACAATGAGCAGTTCTTC.

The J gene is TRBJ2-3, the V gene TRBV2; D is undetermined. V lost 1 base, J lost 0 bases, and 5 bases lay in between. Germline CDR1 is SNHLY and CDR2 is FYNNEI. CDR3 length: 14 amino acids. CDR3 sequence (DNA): TGTGCCAGCAGTGAAGTAGCTAGCACAGATACGCAGTATTTT. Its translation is CASSEVASTDTQYF. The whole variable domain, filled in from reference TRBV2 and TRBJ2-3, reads EPEVTQTPSHQVTQMGQEVILRCVPISNHLYFYWYRQILGQKVEFLVSFYNNEISEKSEIFDDQFSVERPDGSNFTLKIRSTKLEDSAMYFCASSEVASTDTQYFGPGTRLTVL.

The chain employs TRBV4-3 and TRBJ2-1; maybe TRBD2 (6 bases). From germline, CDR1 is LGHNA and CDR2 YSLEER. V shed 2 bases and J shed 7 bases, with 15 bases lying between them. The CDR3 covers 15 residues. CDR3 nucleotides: TGCGCCAGCAGCCAATCCTACTTACGGGGGAATGAGCAGTTCTTC. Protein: CASSQSYLRGNEQFF.

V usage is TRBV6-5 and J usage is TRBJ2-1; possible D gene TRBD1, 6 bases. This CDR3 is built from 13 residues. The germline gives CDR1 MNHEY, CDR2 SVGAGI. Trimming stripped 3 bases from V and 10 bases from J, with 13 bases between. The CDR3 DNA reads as TGTGCCAGCAGTTATAGGGGGTCCGGGGAGCAGTTCTTC. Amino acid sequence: CASSYRGSGEQFF.

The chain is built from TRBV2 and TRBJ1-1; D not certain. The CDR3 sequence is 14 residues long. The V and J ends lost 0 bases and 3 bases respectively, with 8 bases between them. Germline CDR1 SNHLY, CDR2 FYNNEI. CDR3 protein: CASSEALFYTEAFF. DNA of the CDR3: TGTGCCAGCAGTGAAGCCCTCTTCTACACTGAAGCTTTCTTT.

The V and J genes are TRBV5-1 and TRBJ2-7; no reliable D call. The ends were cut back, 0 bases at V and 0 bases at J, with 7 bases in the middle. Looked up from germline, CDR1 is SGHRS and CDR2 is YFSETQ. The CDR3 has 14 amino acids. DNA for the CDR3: TGCGCCAGCAGCTTGGCTACGAGCTCCTACGAGCAGTACTTC. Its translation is CASSLATSSYEQYF.

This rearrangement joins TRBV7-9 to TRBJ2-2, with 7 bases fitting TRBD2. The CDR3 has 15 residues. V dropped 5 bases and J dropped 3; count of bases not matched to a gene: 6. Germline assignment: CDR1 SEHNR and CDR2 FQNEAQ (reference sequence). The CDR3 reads CASSVLAGDTGELFF. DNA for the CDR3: TGTGCCAGCAGCGTGCTGGCGGGGGACACCGGGGAGCTGTTTTTT.

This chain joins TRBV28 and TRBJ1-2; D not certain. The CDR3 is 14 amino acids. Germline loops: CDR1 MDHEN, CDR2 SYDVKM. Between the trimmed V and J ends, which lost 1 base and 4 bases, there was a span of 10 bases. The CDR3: CASSLSFGSYGYTF. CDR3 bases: TGTGCCAGCAGTTTATCCTTCGGTAGCTATGGCTACACCTTC.

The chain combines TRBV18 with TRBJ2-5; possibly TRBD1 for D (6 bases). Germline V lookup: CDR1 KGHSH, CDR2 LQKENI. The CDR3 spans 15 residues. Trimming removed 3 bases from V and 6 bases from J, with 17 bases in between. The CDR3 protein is CASSPLQGGPKTQYF. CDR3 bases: TGTGCCAGCTCACCTTTACAGGGCGGGCCAAAGACCCAGTACTTC.

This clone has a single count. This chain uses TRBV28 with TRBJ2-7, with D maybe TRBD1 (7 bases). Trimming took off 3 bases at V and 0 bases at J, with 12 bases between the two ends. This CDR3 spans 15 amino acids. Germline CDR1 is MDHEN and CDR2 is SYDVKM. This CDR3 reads CASSFGRGASYEQYF. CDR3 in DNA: TGTGCCAGCAGTTTTGGCAGGGGGGCCTCCTACGAGCAGTACTTC.

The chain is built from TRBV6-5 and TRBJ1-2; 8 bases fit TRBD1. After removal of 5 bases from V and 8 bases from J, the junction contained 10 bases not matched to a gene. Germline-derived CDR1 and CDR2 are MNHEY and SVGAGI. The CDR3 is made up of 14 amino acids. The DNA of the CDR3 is TGTGCCAGCAGTGAATACCCAGGGGGCCGGGGCTACACCTTC. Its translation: CASSEYPGGRGYTF.

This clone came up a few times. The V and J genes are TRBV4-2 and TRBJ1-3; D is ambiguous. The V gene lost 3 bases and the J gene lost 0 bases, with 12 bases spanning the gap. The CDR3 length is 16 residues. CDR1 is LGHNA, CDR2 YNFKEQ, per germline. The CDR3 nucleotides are TGTGCCAGCAGCCAGCACAAAGACTCCTCTGGAAACACCATATATTTT. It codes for CASSQHKDSSGNTIYF.

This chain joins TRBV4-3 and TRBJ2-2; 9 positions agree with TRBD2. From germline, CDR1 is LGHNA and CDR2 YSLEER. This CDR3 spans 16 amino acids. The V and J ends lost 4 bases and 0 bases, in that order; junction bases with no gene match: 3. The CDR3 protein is CASSRLAGANTGELFF. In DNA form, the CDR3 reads TGCGCCAGCAGCCGGTTAGCGGGAGCGAACACCGGGGAGCTGTTTTTT.

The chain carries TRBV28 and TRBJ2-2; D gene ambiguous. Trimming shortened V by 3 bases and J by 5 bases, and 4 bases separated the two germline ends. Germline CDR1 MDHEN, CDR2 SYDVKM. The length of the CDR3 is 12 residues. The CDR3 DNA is TGTGCCAGCAGTTTCCAGACCGGGGAGCTGTTTTTT. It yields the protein CASSFQTGELFF.

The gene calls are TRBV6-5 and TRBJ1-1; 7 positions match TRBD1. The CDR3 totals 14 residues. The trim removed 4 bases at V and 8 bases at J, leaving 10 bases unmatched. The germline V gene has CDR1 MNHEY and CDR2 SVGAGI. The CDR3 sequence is CASSWGQRLNEAFF. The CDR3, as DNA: TGTGCCAGCAGTTGGGGACAGAGGTTGAACGAAGCTTTCTTT.

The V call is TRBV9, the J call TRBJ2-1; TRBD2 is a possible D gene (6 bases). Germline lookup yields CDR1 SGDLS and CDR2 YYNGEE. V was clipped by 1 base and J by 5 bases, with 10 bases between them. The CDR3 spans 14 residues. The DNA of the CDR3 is TGTGCCAGCAGCGTATATGGAGGGGACAATGAGCAGTTCTTC. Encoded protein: CASSVYGGDNEQFF.

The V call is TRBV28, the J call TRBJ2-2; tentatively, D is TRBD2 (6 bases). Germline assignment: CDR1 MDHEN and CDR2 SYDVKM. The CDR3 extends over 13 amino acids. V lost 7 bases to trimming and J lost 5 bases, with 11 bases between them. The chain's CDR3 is CASNLAPTGELFF. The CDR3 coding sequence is TGTGCCAGCAATCTAGCGCCGACCGGGGAGCTGTTTTTT.

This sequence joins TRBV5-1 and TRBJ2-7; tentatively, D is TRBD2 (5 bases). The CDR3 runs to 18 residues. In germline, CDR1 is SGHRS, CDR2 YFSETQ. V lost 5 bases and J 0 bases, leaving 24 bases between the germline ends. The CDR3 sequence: CASSPFSFASLNSYEQYF. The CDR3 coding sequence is TGCGCCAGCAGTCCCTTCTCCTTTGCTAGCCTTAACTCCTACGAGCAGTACTTC.

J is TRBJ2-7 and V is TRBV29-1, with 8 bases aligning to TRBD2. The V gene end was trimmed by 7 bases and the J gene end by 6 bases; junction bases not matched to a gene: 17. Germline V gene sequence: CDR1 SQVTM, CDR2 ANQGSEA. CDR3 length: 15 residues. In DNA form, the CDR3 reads TGCAGCGGAGCTTGGTTGAGCGGGAGATCGATCGAGCAGTACTTC. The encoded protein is CSGAWLSGRSIEQYF.